This T cell receptor beta chain was sequenced in a study of T cell responses to AZD1222 COVID-19 vaccine (dated by TCRdb to 2020 to 2023). A note on the overall study: A total of 230 to 250 trial participants underwent TCR sequencing, of whom approximately 210 received two doses of AZD1222 and about 26 received two doses of the MenACWY control vaccine. Trial participants were enrolled into age subgroups of 18-55, 56-69 and 70-plus years, which contained approximately 150, 30 and 60 TCR-sequenced participants, respectively. The paper as a whole reports these results and caveats: A significant rise in spike-specific TCR breadth and depth was observed after two AZD1222 doses relative to day 0 and relative to MenACWY recipients. No day 14 peak-response samples were available, so repertoires were characterized only after the peak T cell response. Conclusions about previously exposed vaccinees are limited because only 5 or 6 AZD1222 recipients were SARS-CoV-2 seropositive at baseline. In the small 56-69-year group, the increase in depth fell short of significance, most likely because of low power. Most participants were white British and females outnumbered males, and the authors suggested that clonal diversity may have been underestimated. Reportedly, almost half of the unique spike-specific TCRs recognized epitopes lying outside the regions that are mutated in the B.1.351 and B.1.1.7 variants. Vaccine-associated CD4 TCRs spanned the whole spike protein, with dominant responses in regions 160-218 and 743-854.

From the cysteine up to the phenylalanine, the CDR3 has a length of 14 residues. The read is trimmed to its CDR3 DNA, 42 bases read in frame from base 1. V loses 0 bases of germline sequence and J loses 4 bases, and the interval between the two ends is 7 bases. From the germline V gene, CDR1 is MNHEY and CDR2 is SVGAGI. Read against the paper, the sample's time point label means: baseline before first vaccination. This specimen's treatment or condition label, interpreted: meningococcal conjugate vaccine given as trial control. The vaccinee samples were drawn from two UK trials, COV001 and COV002, one of which was a single-blind randomized controlled phase 2/3 trial testing AZD1222 (ChAdOx1 nCoV-19) in healthy adults. Trial participant PBMC samples were collected at day 0 and day 28 after the second dose for TCRbeta chain sequencing. In regard to this clone: The antigen this receptor binds is unknown. The sample holds no much larger clone one base away, and base qualities are not on file.

The CDR3 regions of human TCRbeta chains were analyzed by immunosequencing. The authors' analysis ran thus. Repertoire TCRs were matched against a reference library of SARS-CoV-2-specific TCRs generated with the MIRA antigen-specificity platform. Breadth was defined as the fraction of unique TCRs that were SARS-CoV-2-associated, and depth was defined as the fraction of total T cells that were SARS-CoV-2-associated. Using the MIRA data, each spike-specific TCR was mapped to the spike region that the TCR reacts to and placed in a CD4 or CD8 class. Log10-transformed breadth and depth values were compared by one-way ANOVA with Sidak's multiple comparisons tests. Here the immuneACCESS table is served through TCRdb, limited to in-frame sequences with V and J called. Missing clones are a known gap in these copies; in checked studies unresolved V genes cover under half, and the rest lacks a known reason. D and trimming were read from the DNA, whereas the V and J calls and clone size are those reported in that table. The sample data list hundreds of thousands of clones, and 85% to 95% of these were observed just once. The biggest ten clones account for 0.95% to 1.1% of the sample.

The sequence was obtained from an adult in good health. The source was peripheral blood, collected on day 0 of MenACWY control vaccination. The chain links TRBV6-5 with TRBJ1-5; no confident D gene assignment can be made. The CDR3 protein is CASSYSAGNQPQHF. The DNA reads TGTGCCAGCAGTTACTCAGCAGGAAATCAGCCCCAGCATTTT.